This T cell receptor beta chain emerged from a study of cytomegalovirus exposure and HLA in healthy donors. Study at large: Falling in the Caucasian-associated ancestry cluster were about 80% of around 370 genotyped donors.

Germline CDR1 reads ENHRY; CDR2 reads SYGVKD. The CDR3 is 16 residues long. V was clipped by 0 bases and J by 2 bases, with 11 bases between them. General observations from the study: The study reported that TCR beta sequences accurately predicted HLA-A and HLA-B alleles in most subjects. The authors enumerated 150 to 200 TCR beta chains as linked to cytomegalovirus.

As for this clone: Its cognate antigen is unknown.

A multiplex PCR was run with 60 Vbeta primers and 13 Jbeta primers. Sequencing was performed with immunoSEQ multiplex PCR; in TCRdb, only in-frame clones are kept and a portion is missing. This sample carries about 200,000 clones, 70% to 85% of them seen once, and the ten largest clones take about 0.092%. The V and J genes are TRBV10-3 and TRBJ1-5; no clear D gene. The origin of this receptor is a boy between 2 and 15 years old in good health and CMV-seronegative. The sequenced material came from PBMCs. The CDR3 DNA reads as TGTGCCATCAGTGAGTCTCCCGGTGGAGGCAATCAGCCCCAGCATTTT. It yields the protein CAISESPGGGNQPQHF.